A single sample gave rise to the 20 T cell receptor beta chains below, sequenced in a study of shared clonotypes between healthy human individuals (dated by TCRdb to 2019 to 2021). The method was the immunoSEQ multiplex PCR assay. TCRdb carries this immuneACCESS record with in-frame sequences only. Its versions omit some clonotypes, under half of them owing to an unresolved V gene in the studies checked, with the rest unexplained. The sample data list 2 million to 2.5 million clones, and roughly 93% of these were observed just once. In total, the top ten clones hold 0.39% of the sample. Sequenced material: naive CD4+ T cells from PBMCs. This specimen's cell subset or site label, per the study, means: CD45RA+ positively selected. Every receptor here comes from a man aged 18 to 30 in good health. Some clones in this sample may be carry-over from other donors' samples.

The gene calls are TRBV6-1 and TRBJ1-2; a possible D gene is TRBD1 (6 bases). CDR3 length equals 15 residues. CDR1 is MNHNS, CDR2 SASEGT, per germline. Between the trimmed V and J ends, which lost 2 bases and 4 bases, there was a span of 14 bases. CDR3 sequence: CASSEWLGAGYGYTF. The CDR3 DNA follows: TGTGCCAGCAGTGAATGGCTGGGGGCGGGCTATGGCTACACCTTC.

CDR3 in DNA: TGTGCCAGCACCCCAGGGGGCTCTGGAAACACCATATATTTT. Translated, it gives CASTPGGSGNTIYF. V is TRBV7-2 and J is TRBJ1-3; 7 bases are shared with TRBD1. V was clipped by 7 bases and J by 0 bases; unmatched bases: 3. CDR3 size: 14 residues. CDR1 SGHTA and CDR2 FQGNSA come from the germline V gene.

The chain combines TRBV19 with TRBJ2-1; 8 bases line up with TRBD2. Trimming cost V 5 bases and J 0 bases; bases outside gene matches: 3. This CDR3 has 15 amino acids. Germline assignment: CDR1 LNHDA and CDR2 SQIVND (reference sequence). CDR3 in DNA: TGTGCCAGTAGTCCACGGGGGGGCTCCTACAATGAGCAGTTCTTC. Its translation: CASSPRGGSYNEQFF. Filled out from reference TRBV19 and TRBJ2-1, the complete variable domain reads DGGITQSPKYLFRKEGQNVTLSCEQNLNHDAMYWYRQDPGQGLRLIYYSQIVNDFQKGDIAEGYSVSREKKESFPLTVTSAQKNPTAFYLCASSPRGGSYNEQFFGPGTRLTVL.

With respect to this clone: The sample carries other DNA sequences with the same CDR3. The V call is TRBV6-5, the J call TRBJ1-1, with 7 bases identical to TRBD1. The V segment lost 6 bases and the J segment 4 bases; nucleotides outside the gene matches: 2. The CDR3 has 12 amino acids. Germline V gene data show CDR1 as MNHEY and CDR2 as SVGAGI. CDR3 coding DNA: TGTGCCAGCAGCCCAGGGGGCACTGAAGCTTTCTTT. This encodes CASSPGGTEAFF.

This chain connects TRBV5-1 to TRBJ1-4, with D possibly matching TRBD1 (6 bases). Trimming stripped 2 bases from V and 8 bases from J, with 10 bases between. From germline, CDR1 is SGHRS and CDR2 YFSETQ. This CDR3 has 13 amino acids. CDR3 sequence (DNA): TGCGCCAGCAGCTTAGGGACAATGGAAAAACTGTTTTTT. Its protein is CASSLGTMEKLFF.

CDR3: CSVTNGQGGEKLFF. In nucleotides, the CDR3 is TGCAGCGTCACTAATGGACAGGGAGGTGAAAAACTGTTTTTT. The rearrangement links TRBV29-1 to TRBJ1-4; 8 positions match TRBD1. Germline V CDR1 and CDR2: SQVTM, ANQGSEA. The CDR3 runs to 14 residues. Unmatched junction bases numbered 10, after V lost 6 bases and J lost 7 bases.

The J gene is TRBJ2-5, the V gene TRBV28; 7 bases are a match to TRBD2. CDR1 is MDHEN and CDR2 is SYDVKM in the germline V gene. The V gene end was trimmed by 2 bases and the J gene end by 1 base; junction bases not matched to a gene: 4. The CDR3 loop spans 15 amino acids. CDR3 residues: CASSLGGSLQETQYF. Written as DNA, the CDR3 is TGTGCCAGCAGTTTAGGCGGGAGCCTCCAAGAGACCCAGTACTTC.

J is TRBJ1-3 and V is TRBV13; D is perhaps TRBD1 (5 bases). CDR3 size: 14 residues. Trimming left V 3 bases short and J 2 bases short, with 8 bases between. CDR1 and CDR2 from the germline V gene are PRHDT and FYEKMQ (reference sequence). CDR3 DNA sequence: TGTGCCAGCAGCTTTTTAGGGGCTGGAAACACCATATATTTT. Translating it yields CASSFLGAGNTIYF.

Of note for this clone: The sample contains more than one DNA sequence encoding this CDR3. The chain combines TRBV6-5 with TRBJ2-4; TRBD2 agrees at 9 bases. V shed 4 bases, J shed 4 bases, and the junction held 5 bases outside the gene matches. CDR1 MNHEY and CDR2 SVGAGI come from the germline V gene. This CDR3 is built from 15 residues. In DNA, the CDR3 is TGTGCCAGCAGTTCCCCGACTAGCGGTAAAAACATTCAGTACTTC. Protein: CASSSPTSGKNIQYF.

This clone was seen just once. The chain carries TRBV27 and TRBJ2-3, with 11 bases fitting TRBD2. CDR1 is MNHEY and CDR2 is SMNVEV in the germline V gene (reference sequence). This CDR3 contains 18 residues. The J segment lost 0 bases and the V segment lost 3 bases, leaving 8 bases of the junction unmatched. CDR3 protein: CASSLVLAGGPSTDTQYF. CDR3 in DNA: TGTGCCAGCAGTTTGGTGCTAGCGGGAGGTCCTAGCACAGATACGCAGTATTTT.

The CDR3 region has the DNA TGTGCCAGCAGCTGGAGAGTCCAGTTGGGGTCCTACGAGCAGTACTTC. Amino acid sequence: CASSWRVQLGSYEQYF. The V and J genes are TRBV5-6 and TRBJ2-7, with D uncertain. The germline V gene encodes CDR1 SGHDT and CDR2 YYEEEE. V dropped 3 bases and J dropped 1 base, with 17 bases sitting between them. CDR3 length equals 16 residues.

This chain joins TRBV5-1 and TRBJ1-1; 7 bases are a match to TRBD1. This CDR3 spans 16 amino acids. Germline V gene data show CDR1 as SGHRS and CDR2 as YFSETQ. After removal of 2 bases from V and 0 bases from J, the junction contained 7 bases not matched to a gene. The CDR3 loop is CASSLQTTGMNTEAFF. The CDR3 nucleotides are TGCGCCAGCAGCTTACAAACGACAGGGATGAACACTGAAGCTTTCTTT.

The chain joins TRBV11-3 to TRBJ2-7, with D possibly being TRBD1 (6 bases). The CDR3 loop spans 14 amino acids. V was clipped by 6 bases and J by 7 bases, with 19 bases between them. The germline V gene encodes CDR1 SGHNT and CDR2 YENEEA. For the CDR3, the DNA is TGTGCCAGCAGGCCGGGACACAGACATCGGGAGCAGTACTTC. Its translation is CASRPGHRHREQYF.

The chain combines TRBV19 with TRBJ2-2, with 7 bases that match TRBD1. The CDR3 is 15 residues long. Trimming cost V 0 bases and J 6 bases; bases outside gene matches: 4. CDR1 LNHDA and CDR2 SQIVND come from the germline V gene (reference sequence). The CDR3 loop reads CASSIEQGVAGELFF. The CDR3 nucleotides are TGTGCCAGTAGTATAGAGCAGGGGGTAGCCGGGGAGCTGTTTTTT.

Here the CDR3 reads CASRLNQGPNTEAFF. The CDR3 DNA reads TGTGCCAGCAGACTCAACCAGGGACCGAACACTGAAGCTTTCTTT. This chain connects TRBV6-5 to TRBJ1-1, with D possibly TRBD1 on 5 matching bases. Germline V gene data show CDR1 as MNHEY and CDR2 as SVGAGI. V was pared by 6 bases and J by 1 base, with 15 bases between. CDR3 length: 15 residues.

The chain has TRBV27 and TRBJ1-1, with 7 nucleotides matching TRBD1. V trimming: 4 bases; J trimming: 1 base; junction bases outside the gene matches: 12. The CDR3 spans 17 residues. Germline V lookup: CDR1 MNHEY, CDR2 SMNVEV (reference sequence). Here the CDR3 DNA reads TGTGCCAGCAGTTCCCTGGGACAGACAGACAAGAACACTGAAGCTTTCTTT. Encoded protein: CASSSLGQTDKNTEAFF.

The genes are TRBV27 and TRBJ2-7, with TRBD2 matching over 7 bases. Germline CDR1 reads MNHEY; CDR2 reads SMNVEV (reference sequence). J gave up 3 bases and V 8 bases, and 25 bases lay outside the gene matches. The CDR3 is 19 amino acids. In nucleotides, the CDR3 is TGTGCCAGCTGTCATCGGGTGACCGCGGGAGACCCGACTAGCTACGAGCAGTACTTC. Translated: CASCHRVTAGDPTSYEQYF.

The rearrangement uses TRBV28 and TRBJ2-1; 9 bases fit TRBD2. This CDR3 has 16 residues. The V and J ends lost 5 bases and 9 bases, in that order; junction bases with no gene match: 14. From germline, CDR1 is MDHEN and CDR2 SYDVKM. The CDR3 region is CASSPPRNSGSTEQFF. As DNA, the CDR3 is TGTGCCAGCAGTCCCCCTCGGAATAGCGGGAGTACTGAGCAGTTCTTC. Using reference TRBV28 and TRBJ2-1 for the parts outside the CDR3, the full variable domain is DVKVTQSSRYLVKRTGEKVFLECVQDMDHENMFWYRQDPGLGLRLIYFSYDVKMKEKGDIPEGYSVSREKKERFSLILESASTNQTSMYLCASSPPRNSGSTEQFFGPGTRLTVL.

The V gene is TRBV18, the J gene TRBJ2-1; the match to TRBD2 covers 9 bases. Germline loops: CDR1 KGHSH, CDR2 LQKENI. The trim removed 3 bases at V and 4 bases at J, leaving 7 bases unmatched. This CDR3 region has 16 residues. The CDR3 bases are TGTGCCAGCTCACCCACCCGGGCGGGAGGGTACAATGAGCAGTTCTTC. Amino acids: CASSPTRAGGYNEQFF.

V usage is TRBV4-3 and J usage is TRBJ2-1; 9 bases fit TRBD1. The CDR3 spans 15 residues. The V segment lost 1 base and the J segment 2 bases; nucleotides outside the gene matches: 0. Germline values: CDR1 LGHNA, CDR2 YSLEER. The CDR3 nucleotides read TGCGCCAGCAGCCAAGGACAGGGGGCCTACAATGAGCAGTTCTTC. Residues: CASSQGQGAYNEQFF.